These 2 T cell receptor beta chains were sequenced from one sample in a study of blood T cell repertoires in COVID-19. Data came from immunoSEQ multiplex PCR; TCRdb stores just in-frame clones and leaves some out. The table lists about 210,000 clones, approximately 81% of them singletons. Material for sequencing was PBMCs or T cells enriched from blood (not recorded which). These receptors came from a man aged 35 to 55 who had recovered from COVID-19.

The V and J genes are TRBV20-1 and TRBJ2-3, with 12 bases aligning to TRBD2. CDR1 DFQATT and CDR2 SNEGSKA come from the germline V gene (reference sequence). This CDR3 region has 19 residues. V dropped 3 bases and J dropped 0; count of bases not matched to a gene: 13. CDR3 in amino acids: CSASRLGGGTSGSTDTQYF. In DNA form, the CDR3 reads TGCAGTGCTAGTCGTCTTGGGGGCGGGACTAGCGGGAGCACAGATACGCAGTATTTT.

The chain joins TRBV6-1 to TRBJ2-3, with D maybe TRBD2 (6 bases). V shed 0 bases and J shed 5 bases, with 6 bases lying between them. Germline V lookup: CDR1 MNHNS, CDR2 SASEGT. The CDR3 loop spans 13 amino acids. CDR3 loop: CASSEASGDTQYF. The CDR3 DNA reads TGTGCCAGCAGTGAAGCTAGCGGAGATACGCAGTATTTT.